This entry describes one TCR beta chain. This entry is derived from a study of monozygotic twins with cystic fibrosis. Study at large: Libraries were built from around 3 micrograms of fragmented DNA using about 15 PCR cycles.

Repertoires were generated with immunoSEQ multiplex PCR, while TCRdb's copy carries only in-frame clones and drops some. The table lists 14,000 to 15,000 clones, about 88% of them singletons. Trimming removed 0 bases from V and 1 base from J, with 8 bases in between. The CDR3 runs 14 residues. Germline V gene sequence: CDR1 GTSNPN, CDR2 SVGIG (reference sequence). The chain is built from TRBV30 and TRBJ2-3, with D possibly matching TRBD2 (6 bases). The clonotype originates from a boy aged 10-17 years with cystic fibrosis. Sequenced sample: blood. The CDR3 nucleotides are TGTGCCTGGAGTGTAGGCGGGGGCACAGATACGCAGTATTTT. Its translation: CAWSVGGGTDTQYF.